These 17 T cell receptor beta chains were sequenced from one sample in a study of CD8+ T cells in alopecia areata. The treatment: oral pan-JAK inhibitor, 5-10 mg twice daily. After isolation, RNA underwent reverse transcription to generate cDNA as the sequencing template. Measured with immunoSEQ multiplex PCR; TCRdb has only the in-frame clones, and not every one. The sample shows roughly 180,000 clones, approximately 56% of them seen only once. Sequenced material: CD4+ T cells sorted from blood, taken at week 4, from a patient treated with tofacitinib. Source of these receptors: a human donor with alopecia areata.

The chain combines TRBV28 with TRBJ2-7, with 9 bases aligning to TRBD1. The CDR3 extends over 15 amino acids. Trimming at V came to 7 bases and at J to 3 bases, leaving 10 bases not matched to a gene. Germline CDR1 reads MDHEN; CDR2 reads SYDVKM. CDR3 coding DNA: TGTGCCAGCAAGGGGGATCCGGGACAGGGCTACGAGCAGTACTTC. It codes for CASKGDPGQGYEQYF.

This clone was counted between two and nine times. The J gene is TRBJ2-2, the V gene TRBV11-2; 8 bases are shared with TRBD2. Per germline, CDR1 SGHAT and CDR2 FQNNGV. CDR3 length: 15 amino acids. J lost 1 base, V lost 2 bases, and 0 bases had no gene match. The CDR3 region is CASSLREGNTGELFF. CDR3 nucleotide sequence: TGTGCCAGCAGCTTACGGGAGGGGAACACCGGGGAGCTGTTTTTT.

This clone was picked up a small number of times. The chain combines TRBV9 with TRBJ1-2; 10 bases agree with TRBD1. The length of the CDR3 is 13 residues. J was trimmed by 6 bases and V by 3 bases; bases with no gene match: 2. Germline V CDR1 and CDR2: SGDLS, YYNGEE. CDR3 amino acids: CASSGDRGHGYTF. CDR3 DNA: TGTGCCAGCAGCGGGGACAGGGGCCATGGCTACACCTTC.

The chain has TRBV6-1 and TRBJ2-3, with 7 bases that match TRBD2. The CDR3 contains 13 residues. J lost 2 bases, V lost 8 bases, and 4 bases had no gene match. Germline V gives CDR1 MNHNS, CDR2 SASEGT. The CDR3 DNA is TGTGCCAGCCGTCTAGCGGTCACAGATACGCAGTATTTT. Translating it yields CASRLAVTDTQYF.

The chain is built from TRBV30 and TRBJ1-2; 10 bases align to TRBD1. V dropped 7 bases and J dropped 0; count of bases not matched to a gene: 11. The germline V gene has CDR1 GTSNPN and CDR2 SVGIG (reference sequence). The CDR3 covers 16 residues. Written as DNA, the CDR3 is TGTGCCTCGGCAGGGGACAGGGGTGCCACTAACTATGGCTACACCTTC. Encoded protein: CASAGDRGATNYGYTF.

About this clone: Other DNA sequences in the sample encode the same CDR3. The chain carries TRBV29-1 and TRBJ2-5; 12 bases match TRBD2. There are 13 residues in the CDR3. Germline loops: CDR1 SQVTM, CDR2 ANQGSEA. V lost 7 bases, J lost 1 base, and 1 base stayed unmatched. CDR3 region: CSATSGGQETQYF. CDR3 bases: TGCAGCGCGACTAGCGGGGGCCAAGAGACCCAGTACTTC.

This clone was counted a single time. The rearrangement uses TRBV30 and TRBJ1-1; D not certain. Germline CDR1 reads GTSNPN; CDR2 reads SVGIG (reference sequence). V lost 0 bases, J lost 1 base, and 18 bases lay in between. The CDR3 contains 17 residues. CDR3 loop: CAWSVPGDWRGNTEAFF. CDR3 bases: TGTGCCTGGAGTGTACCAGGTGATTGGCGGGGGAACACTGAAGCTTTCTTT. Full variable domain (missing parts from reference TRBV30 and TRBJ1-1): SQTIHQWPATLVQPVGSPLSLECTVEGTSNPNLYWYRQAAGRGLQLLFYSVGIGQISSEVPQNLSASRPQDRQFILSSKKLLLSDSGFYLCAWSVPGDWRGNTEAFFGQGTRLTVV.

This clone was observed a handful of times. The rearrangement links TRBV7-9 to TRBJ2-3, with 7 bases lining up with TRBD2. This CDR3 has 15 residues. CDR1 SEHNR and CDR2 FQNEAQ come from the germline V gene (reference sequence). The J segment lost 1 base and the V segment lost 1 base, leaving 2 bases of the junction unmatched. The CDR3 DNA reads as TGTGCCAGCAGCTTAGGTCTAGCGGGCACAGATACGCAGTATTTT. This sequence encodes CASSLGLAGTDTQYF.

This chain connects TRBV29-1 to TRBJ2-1; 11 nucleotides line up with TRBD1. The CDR3 extends over 17 amino acids. With 6 bases clipped from V and 4 bases from J, the junction kept 14 bases outside the gene matches. Per the germline V gene, CDR1 is SQVTM and CDR2 is ANQGSEA. CDR3 region: CSVEGPGQGVGYNEQFF. CDR3 in DNA: TGCAGCGTGGAGGGACCGGGACAGGGGGTGGGATACAATGAGCAGTTCTTC.

The chain has TRBV27 and TRBJ2-7; D is ambiguous. Germline V CDR1 and CDR2: MNHEY, SMNVEV (reference sequence). This CDR3 is 14 amino acids long. The ends were cut back, 5 bases at V and 3 bases at J, with 14 bases in the middle. CDR3 DNA: TGTGCCAGCAGTAGTCTCAGGTCCCACTACGAGCAGTACTTC. This codes for CASSSLRSHYEQYF.

A remark on this clone: The sample contains more than one DNA sequence encoding this CDR3. CDR3 protein: CSVEGDTQYF. The DNA of the CDR3 is TGCAGCGTTGAAGGGGATACGCAGTATTTT. The J gene is TRBJ2-3, the V gene TRBV29-1; no clear D gene. The CDR3 spans 10 residues. Germline V gene lookup returns CDR1 SQVTM and CDR2 ANQGSEA. Deletions cut 1 base from V and 6 bases from J, with 2 bases between.

The V call is TRBV5-4, the J call TRBJ1-6; a possible D gene is TRBD1 (5 bases). V lost 0 bases and J lost 9, with 10 bases in between. The CDR3 is 14 amino acids. Per the germline V gene, CDR1 is SGHNT and CDR2 is YYREEE (reference sequence). The CDR3 nucleotides read TGTGCCAGCAGCTTGGAATCAGGGCCTTCACCCCTCCACTTT. It encodes CASSLESGPSPLHF.

The genes are TRBV29-1 and TRBJ1-1; D remains unclear. Trimming took off 4 bases at V and 2 bases at J, with 11 bases between the two ends. The germline gives CDR1 SQVTM, CDR2 ANQGSEA. The CDR3 spans 13 residues. Here the CDR3 DNA reads TGCAGCGTTGCAACGGGCAGTAACACTGAAGCTTTCTTT. This gives the protein CSVATGSNTEAFF. The full variable domain, in which reference TRBV29-1 and TRBJ1-1 provide the parts outside the CDR3, is SAVISQKPSRDICQRGTSLTIQCQVDSQVTMMFWYRQQPGQSLTLIATANQGSEATYESGFVIDKFPISRPNLTFSTLTVSNMSPEDSSIYLCSVATGSNTEAFFGQGTRLTVV.

There are a few counts of this clone. This chain connects TRBV28 to TRBJ2-5; no definite D call. V lost 3 bases to trimming and J lost 10 bases, with 24 bases between them. Germline V gene data show CDR1 as MDHEN and CDR2 as SYDVKM. The CDR3 is 16 amino acids. CDR3 loop: CASSFPTEQLHLGQYF. In DNA, the CDR3 is TGTGCCAGCAGTTTCCCGACGGAGCAACTCCATTTAGGCCAGTACTTC.

The rearrangement joins TRBV29-1 to TRBJ1-2; D gene ambiguous. Germline assignment: CDR1 SQVTM and CDR2 ANQGSEA. CDR3 length: 11 amino acids. Trimming removed 4 bases from V and 1 base from J, with 4 bases in between. CDR3 nucleotides: TGCAGCGTTGCGGTTAACTATGGCTACACCTTC. This gives the protein CSVAVNYGYTF. The variable domain in full, completed from reference TRBV29-1 and TRBJ1-2, reads SAVISQKPSRDICQRGTSLTIQCQVDSQVTMMFWYRQQPGQSLTLIATANQGSEATYESGFVIDKFPISRPNLTFSTLTVSNMSPEDSSIYLCSVAVNYGYTFGSGTRLTVV.

The J gene is TRBJ1-5, the V gene TRBV5-6; D might be TRBD1 (6 bases). The CDR3 covers 15 residues. The V gene lost 3 bases and the J gene lost 4 bases, with 14 bases spanning the gap. Germline loops: CDR1 SGHDT, CDR2 YYEEEE. CDR3 loop: CASSWRGQLNQPQHF. CDR3 bases: TGTGCCAGCAGCTGGAGAGGACAGCTTAATCAGCCCCAGCATTTT.

V usage is TRBV30 and J usage is TRBJ1-1; D gene uncertain. CDR3 length: 13 residues. V was trimmed by 4 bases and J by 4 bases, leaving 13 bases between them. Per the germline V gene, CDR1 is GTSNPN and CDR2 is SVGIG (reference sequence). The CDR3 DNA sequence: TGTGCCTGGACGACAATTTTAGGCACTGAAGCTTTCTTT. It codes for CAWTTILGTEAFF. Supplemented by reference TRBV30 and TRBJ1-1, the full variable domain reads SQTIHQWPATLVQPVGSPLSLECTVEGTSNPNLYWYRQAAGRGLQLLFYSVGIGQISSEVPQNLSASRPQDRQFILSSKKLLLSDSGFYLCAWTTILGTEAFFGQGTRLTVV.